In this sample, the clone carrying this T cell receptor (beta chain) turned up a few times. Antigen unknown. This CDR3 region has 14 residues. The germline V gene has CDR1 LGHDT and CDR2 YNNKEL (reference sequence). The V and J ends lost 2 bases and 4 bases, in that order; junction bases with no gene match: 2. This entry is derived from a study of T-cell reconstitution after alpha-beta-depleted transplantation in children. General study results and limits: The authors attributed T-cell counts and diversity one year after transplant mostly to newly produced T cells. As was reported, about two months after transplant, alpha-beta T cells came from several hundred expanded graft clones. Diversity of TCRbeta at day 60 was high in some patients, arising from surviving recipient T cells and thymic progenitors.

Researchers prepared the TCRbeta library using unique molecular identifiers, the study reports. TCRdb re-called the PCR reads through MiXCR, storing one row per CDR3 protein. The sample holds approximately 1,000,000 distinct CDR3 sequences, roughly 29% seen once. This sequence originates from a boy younger than two who had a stem cell transplant for SCID, so the T cells may come from the graft donor. The sample was PBMCs, mostly from graft donor cells, taken 360 days after TCRalphabeta/CD19-depleted stem cell transplant. The chain employs TRBV3-1 and TRBJ1-5, with 7 bases lining up with TRBD1. The CDR3 region is CASSQTGENQPQHF. CDR3 nucleotide sequence: TGTGCCAGCAGCCAAACAGGGGAAAATCAGCCCCAGCATTTT.